This entry lists 7 T cell receptor beta chains sequenced from one sample in a study of vaccination effects on CD4 cells after COVID-19. Repertoires were generated with immunoSEQ multiplex PCR, while TCRdb's copy carries only in-frame clones and drops some. The sample has around 37,000 clones; approximately 74% are singletons. Following an approximately 10-day culture, CD4+ T cells were purified. Their specific antigens are unknown. The sample was CD4+ T cells from PBMCs cultured without peptide, taken before COVID-19 vaccination. These receptors all come from a human donor who received a COVID-19 vaccine.

This clone has more than one count but fewer than ten. The V call is TRBV19, the J call TRBJ1-6; D may be TRBD1 (6 bases). The CDR3 consists of 16 residues. CDR1 and CDR2 (germline): LNHDA, SQIVND (reference sequence). V was clipped by 8 bases and J by 0 bases, with 14 bases between them. Here the CDR3 DNA reads TGTGCCAGTGGGGACACCCAGAGCTCCTATAATTCACCCCTCCACTTT. Its protein is CASGDTQSSYNSPLHF. The full variable domain, with the rest looked up from reference TRBV19 and TRBJ1-6, is DGGITQSPKYLFRKEGQNVTLSCEQNLNHDAMYWYRQDPGQGLRLIYYSQIVNDFQKGDIAEGYSVSREKKESFPLTVTSAQKNPTAFYLCASGDTQSSYNSPLHFGNGTRLTVT.

The J gene is TRBJ1-2, the V gene TRBV5-8; D is undetermined. CDR3 length equals 12 residues. CDR1 and CDR2 (germline): SGHTS, YDEGEE. Trimming stripped 4 bases from V and 4 bases from J, with 8 bases between. The CDR3 here is CASSLMTYGYTF. The CDR3 nucleotides are TGTGCCAGCAGCCTGATGACCTATGGCTACACCTTC.

This clone is a singleton in its sample. The V gene is TRBV2, the J gene TRBJ2-7; 10 nucleotides agree with TRBD1. The CDR3 is 15 residues long. With V trimmed by 4 bases and J by 3 bases, 6 bases remained unmatched. Germline values: CDR1 SNHLY, CDR2 FYNNEI. In DNA form, the CDR3 reads TGTGCCAGCAGTGGACAGGGGGCGAGGGGCTACGAGCAGTACTTC. It codes for CASSGQGARGYEQYF.

The J gene is TRBJ2-7, the V gene TRBV28; D possibly matches TRBD1 or TRBD2 (5 bases each). Germline loops: CDR1 MDHEN, CDR2 SYDVKM. The CDR3 sequence is 12 residues long. The V gene lost 9 bases and the J gene lost 1 base, with 10 bases spanning the gap. Here the CDR3 reads CASGTPSYEQYF. In DNA, the CDR3 is TGTGCCAGTGGGACCCCTTCCTACGAGCAGTACTTC.

This clone came up once. This chain links TRBV12-3 or TRBV12-4 with TRBJ2-1; D might be TRBD1 or TRBD2, each matching 5 bases. This CDR3 has 11 amino acids. V lost 3 bases and J lost 8, with 5 bases in between. CDR3 coding DNA: TGTGCCAGCAGTTTGGGGGATGAGCAGTTCTTC. As protein: CASSLGDEQFF.

The chain joins TRBV5-5 to TRBJ1-6; D might be TRBD1 (6 bases). Germline CDR1 is SGHKS and CDR2 is YYEKEE (reference sequence). The CDR3 totals 14 residues. V shed 3 bases and J shed 10 bases, with 14 bases lying between them. The CDR3 bases are TGTGCCAGCAGCTCGTCTCGGGGGCAGTCACCCCTCCACTTT. This gives the protein CASSSSRGQSPLHF.

The chain has TRBV5-1 and TRBJ2-5, with D perhaps TRBD2 (7 bases). The germline gives CDR1 SGHRS, CDR2 YFSETQ. The CDR3 runs 13 residues. With 8 bases removed from V and 5 bases from J, the gap between germline ends came to 16 bases. The CDR3 is CASGAGARETQYF. DNA of the CDR3: TGCGCCAGTGGGGCGGGGGCTCGGGAGACCCAGTACTTC.